Listed below are T cell receptor beta chains from one sample, sequenced in a study of blood T cell repertoires in COVID-19. Sequencing used immunoSEQ multiplex PCR; TCRdb keeps in-frame clones, though not all of them. Among fewer than 200,000 clones listed, about 80% were seen once. Source material: peripheral blood. Every receptor here comes from a human donor in a cohort sampled during active COVID-19. The CDR3 runs from the conserved cysteine through the conserved F or W. A D gene is named only where the DNA matches it firmly. Part of the rows lack a size; the others show once, few, many or a class for expanded clones.

size	J	D	V	DNA	CDR3
-	TRBJ2-7	-	TRBV6-5	TGTGCCAGCATCGGGACTTCCTACGAGCAGTACTTC	CASIGTSYEQYF
-	TRBJ2-7	-	TRBV27	TGTGCCAGCAGTTTAACCCCAGGGTCACCCTACGAGCAGTACTTC	CASSLTPGSPYEQYF
many	TRBJ2-7	-	TRBV27	TGTGCCAGCAGTTTGACAGGCTCCTACGAGCAGTACTTC	CASSLTGSYEQYF
-	TRBJ2-7	TRBD2	TRBV5-1	TGCGCCAGCAGCTTGGGAGCGGGAGGACTCTACGAGCAGTACTTC	CASSLGAGGLYEQYF
-	TRBJ2-5	-	TRBV29-1	TGCAGCCCGTGGGGGGAGGAGACCCAGTACTTC	CSPWGEETQYF
-	TRBJ1-5	-	TRBV6-5	TGTGCCAGCAGTTACTCTAGGACGGGTCGGGGGCAGCCCCAGCATTTT	CASSYSRTGRGQPQHF
-	TRBJ1-1	-	TRBV12-3/TRBV12-4	TGTGCCAGCAGTTTTAGAGGGAGCACTGAAGCTTTCTTT	CASSFRGSTEAFF
once	TRBJ2-2	TRBD2	TRBV6-5	TGTGCCAGCAGGGTAGCGGGGGCCAACACCGGGGAGCTGTTTTTT	CASRVAGANTGELFF
-	TRBJ1-2	-	TRBV24-1	TGTGCCACCAGCGACAGGCTCTATGGCTACACCTTC	CATSDRLYGYTF
-	TRBJ1-1	-	TRBV7-2	TGTGCCAGCAGCTTAGCCTTGACGGGCACTGAAGCTTTCTTT	CASSLALTGTEAFF
-	TRBJ1-3	TRBD1	TRBV6-5	TGTGCCAGCAGATCAGGGGGCGGGGATGGAAACACCATATATTTT	CASRSGGGDGNTIYF
-	TRBJ2-1	TRBD2	TRBV27	TGTGCCAGCAGTTTATGGGGGACTAGCACCTACAATGAGCAGTTCTTC	CASSLWGTSTYNEQFF
-	TRBJ1-2	-	TRBV6-5	TGTGCCAGCAGTCCCCCCTTGACACCTGGTGGTGGCTACACCTTC	CASSPPLTPGGGYTF
-	TRBJ1-1	-	TRBV12-3/TRBV12-4	TGTGCCAGCAGTATAGGGGACACCGTAGCTTTCTTT	CASSIGDTVAFF
-	TRBJ2-7	TRBD2	TRBV5-6	TGTGCCAGCAGTCCCGGGACTAGTCTCTACGAGCAGTACTTC	CASSPGTSLYEQYF
-	TRBJ2-7	-	TRBV19	TGTGCCAGTAAACGGGGCTACGAGCAGTACTTC	CASKRGYEQYF
-	TRBJ1-2	-	TRBV6-1	TGTGCCAGCAGTGAACTACAGGGAATCTATGGCTACACCTTC	CASSELQGIYGYTF
-	TRBJ1-1	TRBD1	TRBV3-1/TRBV3-2	TGTGCCAGCAGCCCTAGTCCCTTCCGGGGCAGGGGGTGGCAAGCTTTCTTT	CASSPSPFRGRGWQAFF
-	TRBJ1-2	-	TRBV5-6	TGTGCCAGCAGCTTTCGTAACTATGGCTACACCTTC	CASSFRNYGYTF
-	TRBJ1-2	-	TRBV7-2	TGTGCCAGCAGCTTTAGGGGTCTCGGCAGCTATGGCTACACCTTC	CASSFRGLGSYGYTF
-	TRBJ1-4	-	TRBV6-6	TGTGCCAGCAGTTTACGACCAGGGGCAACTAATGAAAAACTGTTTTTT	CASSLRPGATNEKLFF
-	TRBJ2-7	-	TRBV20-1	TGCAGTGCTAGTTTTCGGGGGGCATACTACGAGCAGTACTTC	CSASFRGAYYEQYF
-	TRBJ2-7	TRBD1	TRBV6-2/TRBV6-3	TGTGCCAGCAGTCGGACAGGGGGTTCCTACGAGCAGTACTTC	CASSRTGGSYEQYF
-	TRBJ2-7	-	TRBV15	TGTGCCACCAGCAGAACAGGCTACGAGCAGTACTTC	CATSRTGYEQYF
-	TRBJ1-3	TRBD1	TRBV23-1	TGCGCCAGCAGTCCGGGACAGGGAAGGAGAAACACCATATATTTT	CASSPGQGRRNTIYF
-	TRBJ2-5	TRBD2	TRBV7-9	TGTGCCAGCAGCGGAGGGACTAGCGGAGGGGGAGAGACCCAGTACTTC	CASSGGTSGGGETQYF